This TCR beta chain was documented in a study of CD8 T cells in ankylosing spondylitis. The study, taken as a whole, reports: Relatively rare in peripheral blood, disease-linked clones were also CD8+.

One entry per CDR3 protein results from TCRdb running MiXCR on the 5' RACE reads. The sample holds around 300,000 distinct CDR3 sequences; roughly 12% are singletons and the top ten take 8% to 9.5%. Per germline, CDR1 SGHRS and CDR2 YFSETQ. The CDR3 length is 15 residues. V gave up 0 bases and J gave up 4 bases; unmatched junction bases: 4. This clonotype has at least ten counts. Its antigen is currently unknown. This chain uses TRBV5-1 with TRBJ2-5, with TRBD1 matching over 9 bases. Sequencing was carried out using blood, either unsorted or a sorted T cell fraction (not recorded which). The receptor was derived from a female donor with ankylosing spondylitis or in good health (not recorded which). The CDR3: CASSLGDRVRETQYF. Written as DNA, the CDR3 is TGCGCCAGCAGCTTGGGGGACAGGGTTCGAGAGACCCAGTACTTC.